This T cell receptor (beta chain) comes out of a study of blood T cell repertoires in COVID-19. In the original workflow: Amplifying reference gene primers gave estimates of nucleated cell counts. Assay: immunoSEQ multiplex PCR; the TCRdb copy retains only in-frame clones and omits some. V and J calls and clone size are as listed in that table; D and trimming were resolved from the DNA. Of roughly 160,000 clones detected, about four fifths appear once; the ten largest clones hold approximately 10%. V was cut by 5 bases and J by 6 bases, with 10 bases left in between. CDR3 length equals 13 residues. Germline V lookup: CDR1 MNHEY, CDR2 SVGAGI. This study enrolled people aged 18 to 89 from about 26 US geographic areas.

The material sequenced was PBMCs or T cells enriched from blood (not recorded which). J is TRBJ1-4 and V is TRBV6-5; D unresolved. This receptor was identified in a man in his forties or fifties who had recovered from COVID-19. The CDR3: CASSPSEDEKLFF. CDR3 coding DNA: TGTGCCAGCAGTCCTTCTGAGGATGAAAAACTGTTTTTT.